These T cell receptor beta chains were read from a single sample in a study of TIL therapy for anti-PD-1-resistant metastatic lung cancer. TCRdb's copy holds only in-frame clones and misses some; the assay was immunoSEQ multiplex PCR. Altogether more than 45,000 clones are present, roughly 87% being singletons, with the ten largest covering just over 2.5%. Sample: blood, taken at baseline. Source of these receptors: a person between 30 and 79 years old with non-small cell lung cancer. Each CDR3 is given with its conserved first and last residue. Fields, in order: clone size, J gene, V gene, D gene, CDR3 DNA, CDR3 protein. A D gene is named only where the DNA matches it firmly. Expanded clones are given a class, and other clones once, few, many or no size at all.

size: NA
J: TRBJ1-5
V: TRBV2
D: NA
DNA: TGTGCCAGCACGGTGGGGGTCGGAGGCTATCAGCCCCAGCATTTT
CDR3: CASTVGVGGYQPQHF

size: NA
J: TRBJ2-1
V: TRBV3-1/TRBV3-2
D: NA
DNA: TGTGCCAGCAGCCAACCACAGGGAACTGAGCAGTTCTTC
CDR3: CASSQPQGTEQFF

size: NA
J: TRBJ2-3
V: TRBV7-8
D: NA
DNA: TGTGCCAGCAGCTTAGGACTAGTAAAAGATACGCAGTATTTT
CDR3: CASSLGLVKDTQYF

size: once
J: TRBJ1-1
V: TRBV5-1
D: NA
DNA: TGCGCCAGCAGCTTGCTTCGCGGAGGGGACACTGAAGCTTTCTTT
CDR3: CASSLLRGGDTEAFF

size: NA
J: TRBJ1-2
V: TRBV5-6
D: NA
DNA: TGTGCCAGCAGCTTGGCGGCCGCGGGGGGCTACACCTTC
CDR3: CASSLAAAGGYTF

size: NA
J: TRBJ2-7
V: TRBV6-5
D: TRBD2
DNA: TGTGCCAGCAGTTACTCGAATAGCGGGGGTACCTACGAGCAGTACTTC
CDR3: CASSYSNSGGTYEQYF

size: NA
J: TRBJ1-6
V: TRBV5-1
D: TRBD1
DNA: TGCGCCAGCAGCTCAGGACAGGGTAATTCACCCCTCCACTTT
CDR3: CASSSGQGNSPLHF

size: NA
J: TRBJ1-5
V: TRBV3-1/TRBV3-2
D: NA
DNA: TGTGCCAGCAGCCCTCAGGGTAGCAATCAGCCCCAGCATTTT
CDR3: CASSPQGSNQPQHF

size: NA
J: TRBJ1-2
V: TRBV6-5
D: TRBD1
DNA: TGTGCCAGCAGCCGGGACAGGGGGAACTATGGCTACACCTTC
CDR3: CASSRDRGNYGYTF

size: NA
J: TRBJ2-7
V: TRBV5-4
D: NA
DNA: TGTGCCAGCAGCCAAGGACTCAACAACCCCTACGAGCAGTACTTC
CDR3: CASSQGLNNPYEQYF

size: NA
J: TRBJ2-2
V: TRBV9
D: TRBD2
DNA: TGTGCCAGCAGCGTGACTAGCGGGAGTCTGAGCGGGGAGCTGTTTTTT
CDR3: CASSVTSGSLSGELFF

size: few
J: TRBJ1-5
V: TRBV18
D: NA
DNA: TGTGCCAGCTCACCTGCGCGGGGAAGCAATCAGCCCCAGCATTTT
CDR3: CASSPARGSNQPQHF

size: NA
J: TRBJ1-1
V: TRBV19
D: NA
DNA: TGTGCCAGTAGTATTCTGGGCAGCCCGAACACTGAAGCTTTCTTT
CDR3: CASSILGSPNTEAFF

size: NA
J: TRBJ2-5
V: TRBV5-1
D: TRBD2
DNA: TGCGCCAGCAGCTTGGGTCTAGCGGGAGGGCCGGAGACCCAGTACTTC
CDR3: CASSLGLAGGPETQYF

size: NA
J: TRBJ2-3
V: TRBV4-2
D: NA
DNA: TGTGCCAGCAGCCAAGAATTCCGCACAGATACGCAGTATTTT
CDR3: CASSQEFRTDTQYF

size: NA
J: TRBJ2-7
V: TRBV27
D: TRBD1
DNA: TGTGCCAGCAGTTTTGGACAGGGGCACTACGAGCAGTACTTC
CDR3: CASSFGQGHYEQYF

size: NA
J: TRBJ2-4
V: TRBV5-1
D: NA
DNA: TGCGCCAGCAGCCAAAATCAGGTAGCCAAAAACATTCAGTACTTC
CDR3: CASSQNQVAKNIQYF

size: once
J: TRBJ2-3
V: TRBV7-2
D: NA
DNA: TGTGCCAGCAGCTCACTCCTGACAGATACGCAGTATTTT
CDR3: CASSSLLTDTQYF

size: NA
J: TRBJ1-2
V: TRBV19
D: TRBD1
DNA: TGTGCCAGTAGTACAGGGGGCAACTATGGCTACACCTTC
CDR3: CASSTGGNYGYTF

size: NA
J: TRBJ2-7
V: TRBV28
D: NA
DNA: TGTGCCAGCAGTTTATATAGGCAAGGGTGGGACGAGCAGTACTTC
CDR3: CASSLYRQGWDEQYF

size: NA
J: TRBJ1-2
V: TRBV3-1/TRBV3-2
D: NA
DNA: TGTGCCAGCAGCCTCTTGCGGGGCTATGGCTACACCTTC
CDR3: CASSLLRGYGYTF

size: NA
J: TRBJ1-1
V: TRBV4-1
D: NA
DNA: TGCGCCAGCAGCCAAGGCCGGGTAGGGATAAAAGCTTTCTTT
CDR3: CASSQGRVGIKAFF

size: NA
J: TRBJ2-1
V: TRBV20-1
D: NA
DNA: TGCAGTGCTAGTAGCACGCAGGGCTCCTACAATGAGCAGTTCTTC
CDR3: CSASSTQGSYNEQFF

size: NA
J: TRBJ1-1
V: TRBV11-2
D: NA
DNA: TGTGCCAGCAGCTTTTACCCCGCTCCGCTGGGTTTGGAGGGCGAAGCTTTCTTT
CDR3: CASSFYPAPLGLEGEAFF

size: NA
J: TRBJ1-1
V: TRBV5-1
D: TRBD1
DNA: TGCGCCAGCAGCTTAGGGGCAGGGGGAAACACTGAAGCTTTCTTT
CDR3: CASSLGAGGNTEAFF

size: NA
J: TRBJ2-7
V: TRBV27
D: NA
DNA: TGTGCCAGCCGGGCAGCGGCGGGCTTATACGAGCAGTACTTC
CDR3: CASRAAAGLYEQYF

size: NA
J: TRBJ2-2
V: TRBV29-1
D: NA
DNA: TGCAGCGCGCGGACAGTCTCGAACACCGGGGAGCTGTTTTTT
CDR3: CSARTVSNTGELFF

size: NA
J: TRBJ1-1
V: TRBV5-1
D: NA
DNA: TGCGCCAGCAGCTTTAGGGGGACGGACACTGAAGCTTTCTTT
CDR3: CASSFRGTDTEAFF

size: NA
J: TRBJ2-7
V: TRBV28
D: NA
DNA: TGTGCCAGCAGTCCTGGGTCCTACGAGCAGTACTTC
CDR3: CASSPGSYEQYF

size: NA
J: TRBJ2-3
V: TRBV24-1
D: TRBD2
DNA: TGTGCCACCAGTGACTGGACTAGCGGGGGCCCTAGCACAGATACGCAGTATTTT
CDR3: CATSDWTSGGPSTDTQYF

size: few
J: TRBJ2-2
V: TRBV27
D: NA
DNA: TGTGCCAGCAGCCCCCAGCGGGCCTACACCGGGGAGCTGTTTTTT
CDR3: CASSPQRAYTGELFF

size: NA
J: TRBJ1-5
V: TRBV3-1/TRBV3-2
D: NA
DNA: TGTGCCAGCAGCCAATCCGACCAGCCCCAGCATTTT
CDR3: CASSQSDQPQHF

size: NA
J: TRBJ2-3
V: TRBV7-6
D: NA
DNA: TGTGCCAGCAGCTTAGATCCAGTCACAGATACGCAGTATTTT
CDR3: CASSLDPVTDTQYF

size: NA
J: TRBJ2-1
V: TRBV4-1
D: TRBD2
DNA: TGCGCCAGCAGCCAAGATCTTAATTATGTGTCCAGCGGGGGGGCCTACAATGAGCAGTTCTTC
CDR3: CASSQDLNYVSSGGAYNEQFF

size: NA
J: TRBJ2-3
V: TRBV7-2
D: NA
DNA: TGTGCCAGCACCCCAGGCGGAGGGGCCCGCACAGATACGCAGTATTTT
CDR3: CASTPGGGARTDTQYF

size: NA
J: TRBJ1-4
V: TRBV5-1
D: NA
DNA: TGCGCCAGCAGCTTGTCTCTGAGCGAAAAACTGTTTTTT
CDR3: CASSLSLSEKLFF

size: NA
J: TRBJ2-2
V: TRBV28
D: NA
DNA: TGTGCCAGCAGCCTCGGGGGGCTAACCGGGGAGCTGTTTTTT
CDR3: CASSLGGLTGELFF

size: NA
J: TRBJ1-5
V: TRBV3-1/TRBV3-2
D: NA
DNA: TGTGCCAGCAGCCAATCAGGAGCCGTTATTAGCAATCAGCCCCAGCATTTT
CDR3: CASSQSGAVISNQPQHF

size: NA
J: TRBJ2-5
V: TRBV19
D: NA
DNA: TGTGCCAGTAGTACCCCAGGGAGTGGGTCGGAGACCCAGTACTTC
CDR3: CASSTPGSGSETQYF

size: NA
J: TRBJ2-1
V: TRBV4-1
D: NA
DNA: TGCGCCAGCAGCCAAGAGACGGGCCACAAGCAGGGTGAGCAGTTCTTC
CDR3: CASSQETGHKQGEQFF